The 5 T cell receptor beta chains reported below all come from one sample, sequenced in a study of T cell repertoires in cytomegalovirus infection. TCRdb processed the reads anew with MiXCR; each CDR3 protein has one entry. Found here are some 900,000 distinct CDR3 sequences, less than 35% of them singletons; the top ten hold over 10%. These receptors have no identified antigens. Sequences were derived from cultured CD8+ T cells from PBMCs, sampled from culture after CMV antigen stimulation. These receptors were obtained from a human donor in good health (CMV status not recorded). Some clones in this sample may be carry-over from other donors' samples.

The chain is built from TRBV4-1 and TRBJ2-7, with 9 bases aligning to TRBD1. The trim removed 4 bases at V and 6 bases at J, leaving 10 bases unmatched. CDR1 MGHRA and CDR2 YSYEKL come from the germline V gene. This CDR3 comprises 15 residues. CDR3 amino acids: CASSPRDRVGSEQYF. CDR3 DNA: TGCGCCAGCAGCCCCCGGGACAGGGTAGGAAGCGAGCAGTACTTC.

The CDR3 bases are TGTGCCAGCAGTTTAGGTGGGAAGAATGAGCAGTTCTTC. Protein product: CASSLGGKNEQFF. The J gene is TRBJ2-1, the V gene TRBV27, with no clear D. Germline assignment: CDR1 MNHEY and CDR2 SMNVEV (reference sequence). Deletions cut 2 bases from V and 7 bases from J, with 9 bases between. CDR3 length: 13 residues.

This clonotype was recorded once. This chain links TRBV20-1 with TRBJ2-7; unclear D gene. V was shortened by 5 bases and J by 2 bases, with 13 bases between the two germline ends. The CDR3 length is 13 residues. Germline lookup yields CDR1 DFQATT and CDR2 SNEGSKA (reference sequence). The CDR3 DNA sequence: TGCAGTGCTGACGGAGACCGAGCCTACGAGCAGTACGTC. Its translation is CSADGDRAYEQYV.

Remarks on this clonotype: This may come from a read error, since a much larger clone is one base off. The chain recombines TRBV19 with TRBJ1-1, with TRBD1 as a possible D gene (5 bases). CDR1 is LNHDA and CDR2 is SQIVND in the germline V gene (reference sequence). The CDR3 totals 16 residues. This CDR3 reads CASSIDGAGWNTEAVF. As DNA, the CDR3 is TGTGCCAGTAGTATAGATGGAGCAGGGTGGAACACTGAAGCTGTCTTT.

This clonotype appeared a few times. This chain links TRBV27 with TRBJ1-1; D unresolved. The CDR3 consists of 15 residues. Germline values: CDR1 MNHEY, CDR2 SMNVEV (reference sequence). The V gene lost 3 bases and the J gene lost 0 bases, with 11 bases spanning the gap. This CDR3 is CASSFGVSMNTEAFF. The CDR3 DNA reads TGTGCCAGCAGTTTTGGGGTCTCCATGAACACTGAAGCTTTCTTT.